What follows is one T cell receptor (beta chain) and its context. The antigen is unknown. TCRdb called the reads again in MiXCR, with one record for every CDR3 protein. The sample has 45,000 to 55,000 distinct CDR3 sequences; about 20% are singletons. The sample belongs to a study of T cell repertoires in cytomegalovirus infection. Whole-study context: Selection of CMV epitopes for the study included recently identified HLA-C-restricted and well-studied HLA-B-restricted ones. In public TCR beta signatures, there were indications of both CMV infection and matching HLA type.

Broader study findings: In two of eight donors, the top clonotype was HLA-C-restricted CMV-specific. Based on cumulative public TCR beta family frequency, carriers of CMV plus the relevant HLA were identified.

This sequence was found in a human donor in good health (CMV status not recorded). Some clones in this sample may be carry-over from other donors' samples. Sample: CD8+ T cells from cultured PBMCs, taken from culture after CMV antigen stimulation.

The CDR3 protein is CASSLNHRDPSSPRRGYTF. CDR3 in DNA: TGTGCCAGCAGTTTAAATCATAGGGACCCTTCTTCTCCGAGACGCGGCTACACCTTC. The chain recombines TRBV12-3 or TRBV12-4 with TRBJ1-2; a possible D gene is TRBD1 (5 bases). V was clipped by 2 bases and J by 8 bases, with 30 bases between them. The length of the CDR3 is 19 residues.